This TCR beta chain was found in a study of blood T cell repertoires in COVID-19. Background on the study: Donors in the United States, Italy and Spain gave samples during acute or convalescent COVID-19. PBMCs, B-cell-depleted T cells, or T cells were the source of the cDNA or gDNA that made up the material.

CDR3 length equals 18 residues. V lost 4 bases and J lost 6; bases outside the gene matches: 18. As originally analysed: Researchers report that nucleated cell counts were estimated from reference gene primer amplification. Measured with immunoSEQ multiplex PCR; TCRdb has only the in-frame clones, and not every one. The V and J calls and clone size come from that table; D and trimming were worked out from the DNA. This table has about 150,000 clones, roughly nine tenths appearing once. Sequencing input: peripheral blood. The source is a middle-aged woman with acute or convalescent COVID-19. The V and J genes are TRBV5-3 and TRBJ2-2, with 7 bases matching TRBD2. TRBV5-3 is an open reading frame, and its role is uncertain. The CDR3 nucleotides are TGTGCCAGAAGCCATAGGACTAGGGAGGGATCGGTTTCCGGGGAGCTGTTTTTT. Its protein product is CARSHRTREGSVSGELFF.